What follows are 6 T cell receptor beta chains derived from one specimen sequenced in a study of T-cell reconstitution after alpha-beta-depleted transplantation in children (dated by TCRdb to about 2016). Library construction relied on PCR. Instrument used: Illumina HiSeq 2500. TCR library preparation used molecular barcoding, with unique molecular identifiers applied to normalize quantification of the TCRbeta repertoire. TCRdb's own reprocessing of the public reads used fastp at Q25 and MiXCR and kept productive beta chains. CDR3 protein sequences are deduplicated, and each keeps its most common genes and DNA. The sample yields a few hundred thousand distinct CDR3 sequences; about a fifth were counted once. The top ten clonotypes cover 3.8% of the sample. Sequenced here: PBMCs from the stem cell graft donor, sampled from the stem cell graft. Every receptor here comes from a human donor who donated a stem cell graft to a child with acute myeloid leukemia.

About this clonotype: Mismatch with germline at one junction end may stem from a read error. For the CDR3, the DNA is TGTGCCAGCAGTGAATCCGGGAGGCCAGTCTTC. Encoded protein: CASSESGRPVF. V is TRBV2 and J is TRBJ2-7; 7 bases are shared with TRBD2. The CDR3 consists of 11 residues. Germline assignment: CDR1 SNHLY and CDR2 FYNNEI.

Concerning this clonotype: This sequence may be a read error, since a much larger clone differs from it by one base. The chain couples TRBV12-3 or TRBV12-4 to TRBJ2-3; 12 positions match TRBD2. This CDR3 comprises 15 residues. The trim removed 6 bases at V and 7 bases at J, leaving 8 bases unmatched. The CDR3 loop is CASSPTSGSSNTQYF. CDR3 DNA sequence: TGTGCCAGCAGCCCGACTAGCGGGAGCTCAAATACGCAGTATTTT.

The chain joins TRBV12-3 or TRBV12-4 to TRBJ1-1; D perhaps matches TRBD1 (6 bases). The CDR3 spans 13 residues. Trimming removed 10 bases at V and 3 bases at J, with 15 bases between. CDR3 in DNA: TGTGCCACCAACACAGGGTTTGACACTGAAGCTTTCTTT. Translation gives CATNTGFDTEAFF.

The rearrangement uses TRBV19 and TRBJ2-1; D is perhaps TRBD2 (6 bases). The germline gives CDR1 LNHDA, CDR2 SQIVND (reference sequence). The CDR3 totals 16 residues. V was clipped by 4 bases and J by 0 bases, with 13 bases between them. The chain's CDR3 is CASSTMTGVSYNEQFF. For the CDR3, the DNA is TGTGCCAGTAGTACCATGACGGGAGTCTCCTACAATGAGCAGTTCTTC.

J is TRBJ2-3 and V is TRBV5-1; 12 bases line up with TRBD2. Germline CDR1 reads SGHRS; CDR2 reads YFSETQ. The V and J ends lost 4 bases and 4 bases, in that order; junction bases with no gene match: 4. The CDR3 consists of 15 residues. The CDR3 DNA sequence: TGCGCCAGCAGCAGACTAGCGGGAGAGGCAGATACGCAGTATTTT. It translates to CASSRLAGEADTQYF.

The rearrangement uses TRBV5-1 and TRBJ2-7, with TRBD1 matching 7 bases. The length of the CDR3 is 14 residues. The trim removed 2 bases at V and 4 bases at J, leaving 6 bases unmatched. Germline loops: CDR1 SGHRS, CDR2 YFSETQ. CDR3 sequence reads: CASSFTGTAYEQYF. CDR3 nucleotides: TGCGCCAGCAGCTTTACCGGGACAGCGTACGAGCAGTACTTC.